The present T cell receptor beta chain was sequenced within a study of graft-versus-host responses after intestinal transplantation. Study-wide background: Recipients across the board were started on anti-thymocyte globulin induction, then kept on tacrolimus and steroids for roughly 3 years.

As for this clone: The antigen remains unidentified.

Notes on the study in general: HvG clone declines early post-transplant were associated with peak circulating GvH levels. The recipient marrow held GvH clones, and some of them showed up first in ileum or blood.

TCRdb's copy holds only in-frame clones and misses some; the assay was immunoSEQ multiplex PCR. Of about 71,000 clones listed, 90% are singletons. Source: unstimulated CD8+ T cells sorted from spleen or lymph node cells, taken before intestinal transplant. The clonotype was recovered from a human donor who received an intestinal transplant.

This chain's CDR3 is CASAWTENSPLHF. CDR3 coding DNA: TGTGCCAGTGCGTGGACAGAGAATTCACCCCTCCACTTT. V gene TRBV19 combines with J gene TRBJ1-6; D might be TRBD1 (6 bases). The V and J ends lost 8 bases and 7 bases respectively, with 12 bases between them. This CDR3 has 13 amino acids. Germline V gene data show CDR1 as LNHDA and CDR2 as SQIVND (reference sequence).